The next 27 T cell receptor beta chains were all read from a single sample in a study of CD8+ T cells in alopecia areata. Noted treatment: oral pan-JAK inhibitor, 5-10 mg twice daily. Sequencing used cDNA as its template, made by extracting RNA and reverse transcribing it. TCRdb's copy holds only in-frame clones and misses some; the assay was immunoSEQ multiplex PCR. The sample lists about 190,000 clones, 45% to 65% occurring once. The input for sequencing was CD4+ T cells sorted from blood, taken at week 4, from a patient treated with tofacitinib. All receptors derive from a human donor with alopecia areata.

The genes are TRBV15 and TRBJ2-1; maybe TRBD2 (6 bases). V lost 4 bases to trimming and J lost 8 bases, with 12 bases between them. The germline V gene has CDR1 LNHNV and CDR2 YYDKDF (reference sequence). This CDR3 comprises 13 residues. The CDR3 region is CATSIRERDEQFF. DNA of the CDR3: TGTGCCACCAGCATCCGGGAGAGGGATGAGCAGTTCTTC.

V gene TRBV29-1 combines with J gene TRBJ2-4; either TRBD1 or TRBD2 may supply D (5 bases each). V lost 7 bases to trimming and J lost 8 bases, with 12 bases between them. This CDR3 contains 11 residues. The germline V gene has CDR1 SQVTM and CDR2 ANQGSEA. CDR3 in amino acids: CSGGTADIQYF. The DNA for the CDR3 is TGCAGCGGTGGGACCGCGGACATTCAGTACTTC.

This clone was detected once. The rearrangement uses TRBV28 and TRBJ1-1; TRBD1 aligns across 11 bases. Losses at the gene ends were 9 bases for V and 3 bases for J; bases not matched to a gene: 9. The CDR3 spans 15 residues. CDR1 and CDR2 from the germline V gene are MDHEN and SYDVKM. Here the CDR3 DNA reads TGTGCCAGTCTTCCCGGGGACAGGGGGGACACTGAAGCTTTCTTT. This encodes CASLPGDRGDTEAFF.

This chain connects TRBV29-1 to TRBJ1-4, with 8 bases fitting TRBD1. Germline lookup yields CDR1 SQVTM and CDR2 ANQGSEA. V dropped 5 bases and J dropped 8; count of bases not matched to a gene: 10. The CDR3 spans 14 residues. CDR3 coding DNA: TGCAGCGTTCTCCCCGACAGGGGAGGCGAAAAACTGTTTTTT. This sequence encodes CSVLPDRGGEKLFF. Variable domain in full (rest from reference TRBV29-1 and TRBJ1-4): SAVISQKPSRDICQRGTSLTIQCQVDSQVTMMFWYRQQPGQSLTLIATANQGSEATYESGFVIDKFPISRPNLTFSTLTVSNMSPEDSSIYLCSVLPDRGGEKLFFGSGTQLSVL.

This clone is a singleton in its sample. The chain couples TRBV5-1 to TRBJ1-5; D remains unclear. In germline, CDR1 is SGHRS, CDR2 YFSETQ. The CDR3 runs 16 residues. Trimming removed 0 bases from V and 2 bases from J, with 12 bases in between. CDR3 DNA: TGCGCCAGCAGCTTGGTTGGACCCGGTGGCAATCAGCCCCAGCATTTT. Residues: CASSLVGPGGNQPQHF.

This clone was detected a few times. V gene TRBV30 combines with J gene TRBJ2-3; 13 bases line up with TRBD2. The CDR3 runs 15 residues. Germline V gives CDR1 GTSNPN, CDR2 SVGIG (reference sequence). After removal of 1 base from V and 6 bases from J, the junction contained 4 bases not matched to a gene. The CDR3: CAWSGTSGSRDTQYF. CDR3 DNA: TGTGCCTGGAGTGGGACTAGCGGGAGCAGGGATACGCAGTATTTT.

This clone was detected a few times. The V call is TRBV7-9, the J call TRBJ2-5, with TRBD1 matching over 8 bases. The CDR3 runs to 14 residues. The trim removed 3 bases at V and 5 bases at J, leaving 5 bases unmatched. Germline V gene lookup returns CDR1 SEHNR and CDR2 FQNEAQ (reference sequence). The CDR3 is CASSLTGAGETQYF. CDR3 coding DNA: TGTGCCAGCAGCTTGACAGGGGCTGGGGAGACCCAGTACTTC. The full variable domain, rest sourced from reference TRBV7-9 and TRBJ2-5, is DTGVSQNPRHKITKRGQNVTFRCDPISEHNRLYWYRQTLGQGPEFLTYFQNEAQLEKSRLLSDRFSAERPKGSFSTLEIQRTEQGDSAMYLCASSLTGAGETQYFGPGTRLLVL.

The J gene is TRBJ2-4, the V gene TRBV7-2, with 10 bases that match TRBD2. V trimming: 1 base; J trimming: 4 bases; junction bases outside the gene matches: 4. This CDR3 region has 16 residues. CDR1 is SGHTA, CDR2 FQGNSA, per germline. The CDR3 nucleotides are TGTGCCAGCAGCTTAGAGGGAGCGGGAGGGAAAAACATTCAGTACTTC. Translating it yields CASSLEGAGGKNIQYF.

The CDR3 DNA is TGCAGCACCCGACAGGGGGCCACCGGGGAGCTGTTTTTT. Translated: CSTRQGATGELFF. The chain employs TRBV29-1 and TRBJ2-2; 10 nucleotides line up with TRBD1. The germline gives CDR1 SQVTM, CDR2 ANQGSEA. The CDR3 consists of 13 residues. V lost 8 bases to trimming and J lost 4 bases; unmatched junction nucleotides: 4.

The chain employs TRBV29-1 and TRBJ1-2, with D possibly being TRBD1 (5 bases). The CDR3 is 11 residues long. Germline values: CDR1 SQVTM, CDR2 ANQGSEA. This CDR3 reads CRIGAVDGYTF. The CDR3 DNA follows: TGCAGAATTGGGGCAGTTGATGGCTACACCTTC. Full variable domain (missing parts from reference TRBV29-1 and TRBJ1-2): SAVISQKPSRDICQRGTSLTIQCQVDSQVTMMFWYRQQPGQSLTLIATANQGSEATYESGFVIDKFPISRPNLTFSTLTVSNMSPEDSSIYLCRIGAVDGYTFGSGTRLTVV.

The V gene is TRBV29-1, the J gene TRBJ2-5; D assignment may be TRBD1 or TRBD2 (5 bases each). CDR3 length: 13 amino acids. V was pared by 8 bases and J by 0 bases, with 13 bases between. The germline gives CDR1 SQVTM, CDR2 ANQGSEA. CDR3 sequence: CSPRDRNQETQYF. In DNA form, the CDR3 reads TGCAGCCCTAGGGACCGCAACCAAGAGACCCAGTACTTC.

V usage is TRBV29-1 and J usage is TRBJ2-1; 11 bases line up with TRBD2. Per the germline V gene, CDR1 is SQVTM and CDR2 is ANQGSEA. Trimming removed 7 bases from V and 10 bases from J; junction bases left unmatched: 6. CDR3 length: 12 residues. DNA of the CDR3: TGCAGCGCTGGACTAGCGGGCGTCGAGCAGTTCTTC. Translated: CSAGLAGVEQFF.

This chain connects TRBV28 to TRBJ1-2; D gene uncertain. The CDR3 consists of 11 residues. The V end lost 6 bases, the J end lost 8 bases, and 10 bases lay between the germline ends. Germline CDR1 MDHEN, CDR2 SYDVKM. As DNA, the CDR3 is TGTGCCAGCAGCCCCTCAAGGGGCTACACCTTC. It yields the protein CASSPSRGYTF.

The rearrangement links TRBV5-4 to TRBJ2-7, with a weak D call TRBD1 (6 bases). Germline lookup yields CDR1 SGHNT and CDR2 YYREEE (reference sequence). The CDR3 runs 12 residues. V lost 10 bases and J 4 bases, leaving 15 bases between the germline ends. Here the CDR3 DNA reads TGTGCCCATAAAGGGGGTGGGTACGAGCAGTACTTC. It specifies CAHKGGGYEQYF. Full variable domain (rest looked up from reference TRBV5-4 and TRBJ2-7): ETGVTQSPTHLIKTRGQQVTLRCSSQSGHNTVSWYQQALGQGPQFIFQYYREEENGRGNFPPRFSGLQFPNYSSELNVNALELDDSALYLCAHKGGGYEQYFGPGTRLTVT.

The chain couples TRBV27 to TRBJ2-7; D unresolved. Germline V lookup: CDR1 MNHEY, CDR2 SMNVEV (reference sequence). The CDR3 runs to 15 residues. Trimming took 4 bases from V and 0 from J, leaving 13 bases between them. CDR3 DNA: TGTGCCAGCAGTTCCCATGAGAGGCCCTCCTACGAGCAGTACTTC. This codes for CASSSHERPSYEQYF.

V and J are TRBV27 and TRBJ1-2, with unresolved D. Deletions cut 5 bases from V and 4 bases from J, with 11 bases between. This CDR3 is 13 amino acids long. In germline, CDR1 is MNHEY, CDR2 SMNVEV (reference sequence). The CDR3 DNA follows: TGTGCCAGCAGTCCCCGGGGTGGCTATGGCTACACCTTC. It translates to CASSPRGGYGYTF.

This clone was counted between two and nine times. The chain couples TRBV19 to TRBJ2-5; weak D call: TRBD2 (6 bases). The V gene's germline CDR1 is LNHDA and CDR2 SQIVND (reference sequence). This CDR3 is 13 amino acids long. Trimming pared 0 bases from V and 9 bases from J, leaving 11 bases between. The CDR3 reads CASSIDGTGAQYF. The CDR3 DNA reads as TGTGCCAGTAGTATAGATGGCACGGGGGCCCAGTACTTC.

This sequence joins TRBV14 and TRBJ2-4, with D perhaps given as TRBD1 or TRBD2 (5 bases each). V lost 1 base and J lost 6, with 10 bases in between. The CDR3 loop spans 14 amino acids. Germline loops: CDR1 SGHDN, CDR2 FVKESK. CDR3 in amino acids: CASSQAGALNIQYF. The CDR3 nucleotides are TGTGCCAGCAGCCAAGCCGGGGCCTTAAACATTCAGTACTTC.

The gene calls are TRBV4-1 and TRBJ1-1; the D is unclear. V shed 4 bases and J shed 5 bases, with 17 bases lying between them. The CDR3 consists of 15 residues. CDR1 is MGHRA and CDR2 is YSYEKL in the germline V gene. Here the CDR3 DNA reads TGCGCCAGCAGCCCGTCGGTATCTGGGAAGACTGAAGCTTTCTTT. Translated, it gives CASSPSVSGKTEAFF.

The chain is built from TRBV29-1 and TRBJ2-5, with TRBD2 as a possible D gene (5 bases). CDR1 is SQVTM and CDR2 is ANQGSEA in the germline V gene. V was trimmed by 2 bases and J by 10 bases, leaving 8 bases between them. This CDR3 comprises 10 residues. This CDR3 is CSVENGDQYF. CDR3 DNA sequence: TGCAGCGTTGAAAACGGGGACCAGTACTTC.

This clone was detected only a few times. The chain couples TRBV4-1 to TRBJ1-2, with D possibly matching TRBD1 (6 bases). The CDR3 spans 15 residues. The V gene's germline CDR1 is MGHRA and CDR2 YSYEKL. V lost 0 bases, J lost 5 bases, and 13 bases lay in between. In nucleotides, the CDR3 is TGCGCCAGCAGCCAAGACAATCCGGGGGCTTATGGCTACACCTTC. Translation: CASSQDNPGAYGYTF.

The rearrangement joins TRBV29-1 to TRBJ1-1, with D uncertain. V was pared by 7 bases and J by 2 bases, with 5 bases between. The germline V gene encodes CDR1 SQVTM and CDR2 ANQGSEA. The CDR3 contains 10 residues. The CDR3 DNA sequence: TGCAGCGGAGCTAACACTGAAGCTTTCTTT. Encoded protein: CSGANTEAFF.

In regard to this clone: Other DNA sequences from this sample encode an identical CDR3 as well. The chain is built from TRBV29-1 and TRBJ2-3; D is unresolved. Germline loops: CDR1 SQVTM, CDR2 ANQGSEA. The length of the CDR3 is 13 residues. V lost 1 base and J 3 bases, leaving 8 bases between the germline ends. CDR3 sequence reads: CSVEVAGTDTQYF. Written as DNA, the CDR3 is TGCAGCGTTGAAGTCGCCGGAACAGATACGCAGTATTTT.

V is TRBV2 and J is TRBJ2-3; the D gene is possibly TRBD2 (6 bases). The germline V gene encodes CDR1 SNHLY and CDR2 FYNNEI. The CDR3 runs 14 residues. V gave up 7 bases and J gave up 0 bases, with 11 bases separating them. CDR3 sequence: CASTGGASTDTQYF. The CDR3 nucleotides read TGTGCCAGCACTGGCGGGGCTAGCACAGATACGCAGTATTTT.

This chain links TRBV5-1 with TRBJ2-3; D possibly corresponds to TRBD1 (6 bases). V dropped 4 bases and J dropped 4 bases, with 10 bases sitting between them. CDR1 SGHRS and CDR2 YFSETQ come from the germline V gene. This CDR3 contains 13 residues. DNA of the CDR3: TGCGCCAGCAGCCAGACAGGTTCAGATACGCAGTATTTT. It translates to CASSQTGSDTQYF.

This clone has only a few counts. The chain has TRBV7-2 and TRBJ2-5; 10 bases align to TRBD2. Germline CDR1 is SGHTA and CDR2 is FQGNSA. This CDR3 has 15 residues. The ends lost 5 bases at V and 1 base at J; junction bases unmatched: 4. This CDR3 reads CASSPTSGAQETQYF. CDR3 nucleotides: TGTGCCAGCAGCCCCACTAGCGGGGCCCAAGAGACCCAGTACTTC.

This clone was found a few times. The genes are TRBV2 and TRBJ1-2, with D maybe TRBD1 (6 bases). The CDR3 consists of 12 residues. Trimming shortened V by 6 bases and J by 8 bases, and 13 bases separated the two germline ends. The germline V gene has CDR1 SNHLY and CDR2 FYNNEI. The CDR3 DNA sequence: TGTGCCAGCAGATCCACAGGGTTGGGCTACACCTTC. Amino acids: CASRSTGLGYTF.